This T cell receptor beta chain derives from a study of CD8+CD57+ T cells in acquired aplastic anemia. Study context: Sorted CD4+ and CD8+ cells yielded DNA averaging around 3 ug. Study outcomes and limitations: Patients and controls were found to share fewer than 35 CD8+ CDR3 sequences.

Trimming cost V 3 bases and J 7 bases; bases outside gene matches: 11. The CDR3 length is 16 residues. Sequencing was done on patients that had shown CD8+CD57+ cell expansion by flow cytometry. Genomic DNA was employed as the template in profiling TCR beta VDJ and CDR3. MiXCR was run by TCRdb on the reads, yielding one entry per CDR3 protein. The sample contains roughly 200,000 distinct CDR3 sequences, 63% of which appear only once. This clonotype was detected a few times. What it binds is unknown. A much larger clone lies a single base off, so this may be a read error. The source material was sorted CD4+, CD8+, or CD8+CD57+ T cells (not recorded which) from PBMCs. The origin of this receptor is a human donor with aplastic anemia. V is TRBV12-3 or TRBV12-4 and J is TRBJ2-1; 8 bases map to TRBD1. As DNA, the CDR3 is TGTGCCAGCAGTTTTGACGGGACAGGTCTGTTGAATGAGCAGTTCTTC. This encodes CASSFDGTGLLNEQFF.